The 28 T cell receptor beta chains in this list originate from one sample, sequenced in a study of blood T cell repertoires in COVID-19. Libraries were prepared by immunoSEQ multiplex PCR; TCRdb keeps only in-frame clonotypes and omits some of them. The table lists some 150,000 clones, approximately 78% of them singletons, with just over 6% in the top ten. The material sequenced was PBMCs or T cells enriched from blood (not recorded which). All receptors derive from a woman in her fifties or sixties who had recovered from COVID-19.

This clone was recorded only once. The J gene is TRBJ1-2, the V gene TRBV4-2; 9 bases are shared with TRBD1. The CDR3 totals 19 residues. In germline, CDR1 is LGHNA, CDR2 YNFKEQ. V lost 1 base to trimming and J lost 7 bases; unmatched junction nucleotides: 19. CDR3 nucleotide sequence: TGTGCCAGCAGCCAAGGGTACGGACAGGGGATGGCATCGCTTGGTGGCTACACCTTC. It translates to CASSQGYGQGMASLGGYTF.

This clone came up a few times. CDR3 protein: CASSLVRASDTQYF. The CDR3 DNA sequence: TGCGCCAGCAGCTTGGTACGAGCTTCAGATACGCAGTATTTT. This chain uses TRBV5-1 with TRBJ2-3; D is unresolved. The CDR3 contains 14 residues. The V gene lost 0 bases and the J gene lost 4 bases, with 9 bases spanning the gap. Germline CDR1 is SGHRS and CDR2 is YFSETQ.

The V call is TRBV6-5, the J call TRBJ2-7, with D perhaps TRBD1 (5 bases). Germline CDR1 reads MNHEY; CDR2 reads SVGAGI. The CDR3 contains 14 residues. Trimming stripped 1 base from V and 6 bases from J, with 13 bases between. The DNA of the CDR3 is TGTGCCAGCAGTTACTGGGGCAGGGAACGCGAGCAGTACTTC. It translates to CASSYWGREREQYF.

V usage is TRBV6-4 and J usage is TRBJ1-2; 8 positions agree with TRBD1. Trimming cost V 4 bases and J 4 bases; bases outside gene matches: 8. The length of the CDR3 is 15 residues. Germline values: CDR1 MRHNA, CDR2 SNTAGT. CDR3 coding DNA: TGTGCCAGCAGTGCCACAGGGGGGAGTCCCTATGGCTACACCTTC. Residues: CASSATGGSPYGYTF.

This chain uses TRBV11-2 with TRBJ1-5, with D unresolved. The CDR3 runs to 13 residues. Deletions cut 0 bases from V and 5 bases from J, with 5 bases between. Germline CDR1 reads SGHAT; CDR2 reads FQNNGV. CDR3 coding DNA: TGTGCCAGCAGCTTAGAACGGGATCAGCCCCAGCATTTT. This gives the protein CASSLERDQPQHF.

The table lists this clone with a count of one. The chain is built from TRBV29-1 and TRBJ1-2; D is unclear. The CDR3 consists of 14 residues. Deletions cut 4 bases from V and 7 bases from J, with 19 bases between. Germline assignment: CDR1 SQVTM and CDR2 ANQGSEA. The CDR3 loop reads CSVGDGGPLSGYTF. The DNA for the CDR3 is TGCAGCGTTGGGGATGGAGGGCCCTTGAGTGGCTACACCTTC.

The V and J genes are TRBV4-2 and TRBJ2-1; perhaps TRBD1 as D (6 bases). Trimming left V 0 bases short and J 12 bases short, with 18 bases between. The CDR3 has 15 amino acids. In germline, CDR1 is LGHNA, CDR2 YNFKEQ. The CDR3: CASSQEGTQSRGQFF. The CDR3 DNA is TGTGCCAGCAGCCAAGAGGGGACACAATCTAGGGGGCAGTTCTTC.

This chain connects TRBV28 to TRBJ2-5; TRBD2 might be the D (7 bases). From germline, CDR1 is MDHEN and CDR2 SYDVKM. With 5 bases removed from V and 4 bases from J, the gap between germline ends came to 14 bases. The CDR3 contains 14 residues. The CDR3 spells CASSLGGATETQYF. In DNA form, the CDR3 reads TGTGCCAGCAGTCTAGGGGGGGCCACAGAGACCCAGTACTTC.

CDR3 protein: CAISALGSYQETQYF. The CDR3 bases are TGTGCCATCAGCGCCCTCGGGAGTTACCAAGAGACCCAGTACTTC. The chain uses TRBV10-3 and TRBJ2-5, with a possible D match to TRBD2 (6 bases). CDR1 and CDR2 from the germline V gene are ENHRY and SYGVKD. V lost 6 bases and J lost 0, with 14 bases in between. The CDR3 has 15 residues.

The rearrangement links TRBV28 to TRBJ1-2; the match to TRBD1 covers 10 bases. The CDR3 length is 13 residues. The V gene's germline CDR1 is MDHEN and CDR2 SYDVKM. V lost 6 bases and J lost 8; bases outside the gene matches: 6. The CDR3 DNA sequence: TGTGCCAGCAGGGGACAGGGGACTGAGGGCTACACCTTC. This translates into CASRGQGTEGYTF.

The chain employs TRBV9 and TRBJ1-1; D might be TRBD1 (5 bases). The ends were cut back, 3 bases at V and 0 bases at J, with 12 bases in the middle. The germline V gene encodes CDR1 SGDLS and CDR2 YYNGEE. The CDR3 contains 15 residues. The CDR3 loop reads CASSASQGLNTEAFF. In DNA, the CDR3 is TGTGCCAGCAGCGCAAGTCAGGGATTGAACACTGAAGCTTTCTTT.

The rearrangement uses TRBV9 and TRBJ1-1, with TRBD1 matching 7 bases. CDR3 length equals 15 residues. J gave up 2 bases and V 3 bases, and 7 bases lay outside the gene matches. Germline V gene data show CDR1 as SGDLS and CDR2 as YYNGEE. The CDR3 DNA reads as TGTGCCAGCAGCGCCCGCAGGGGGGCTAACACTGAAGCTTTCTTT. Translating it yields CASSARRGANTEAFF.

The chain is built from TRBV7-2 and TRBJ1-2, with D tentatively TRBD1 (6 bases). The length of the CDR3 is 16 residues. The V end lost 1 base, the J end lost 5 bases, and 17 bases lay between the germline ends. Germline CDR1 SGHTA, CDR2 FQGNSA. In nucleotides, the CDR3 is TGTGCCAGCAGCTTAGTTGGGGGGGCCCCTAGGTATGGCTACACCTTC. It is translated as CASSLVGGAPRYGYTF.

V is TRBV19 and J is TRBJ1-5; a possible D gene is TRBD1 (6 bases). The germline CDR1 and CDR2 sequences are LNHDA and SQIVND (reference sequence). CDR3 length: 16 residues. Trimming pared 3 bases from V and 4 bases from J, leaving 16 bases between. The CDR3 loop reads CASSIRVTGTNQPQHF. CDR3 coding DNA: TGTGCCAGTAGTATTAGAGTAACAGGGACAAATCAGCCCCAGCATTTT.

To note about this clone: Given a much more abundant clone one base away, this may be a read error. V and J are TRBV28 and TRBJ2-2; 9 bases map to TRBD1. CDR1 MDHEN and CDR2 SYDVKM come from the germline V gene. With V trimmed by 11 bases and J by 8 bases, 12 bases remained unmatched. This CDR3 has 14 residues. This CDR3 reads CAPSPDRGGGELFF. For the CDR3, the DNA is TGTGCCCCCTCTCCGGACAGGGGCGGGGGGGAGCTGTTTTTT.

This chain's CDR3 is CASSWVGEGPLHF. CDR3 in DNA: TGTGCCAGCAGTTGGGTTGGGGAGGGACCCCTCCACTTT. This chain joins TRBV27 and TRBJ1-6, with D unclear. The V and J ends lost 4 bases and 12 bases respectively, with 13 bases between them. The CDR3 is made up of 13 amino acids. Germline V CDR1 and CDR2: MNHEY, SMNVEV (reference sequence).

The CDR3 here is CSASWYSAAIEQFF. The CDR3 region has the DNA TGCAGTGCTAGTTGGTACTCAGCGGCTATTGAGCAGTTCTTC. This chain connects TRBV20-1 to TRBJ2-1; possibly TRBD2 for D (5 bases). CDR1 and CDR2 from the germline V gene are DFQATT and SNEGSKA (reference sequence). The CDR3 covers 14 residues. V was shortened by 3 bases and J by 9 bases, with 18 bases between the two germline ends.

The V and J genes are TRBV28 and TRBJ1-1; the match to TRBD1 covers 9 bases. Germline V CDR1 and CDR2: MDHEN, SYDVKM. Unmatched junction bases numbered 3, after V lost 6 bases and J lost 7 bases. The CDR3 has 12 amino acids. The CDR3 here is CASSYRGREAFF. The CDR3 coding sequence is TGTGCCAGCAGCTACAGGGGGCGTGAAGCTTTCTTT.

The chain is built from TRBV6-6 and TRBJ2-1, with 13 bases aligning to TRBD2. The CDR3 loop spans 15 amino acids. V lost 8 bases to trimming and J lost 8 bases; unmatched junction nucleotides: 9. CDR1 and CDR2 (germline): MNHNY, SVGAGI (reference sequence). The CDR3 sequence: CASAPGLAGSDEQFF. The CDR3 DNA sequence: TGTGCCAGCGCCCCGGGACTAGCGGGGTCGGATGAGCAGTTCTTC.

This clone was counted only a few times. The gene calls are TRBV9 and TRBJ2-1; D is unclear. V was clipped by 3 bases and J by 0 bases, with 10 bases between them. The V gene's germline CDR1 is SGDLS and CDR2 YYNGEE. The CDR3 has 15 amino acids. CDR3 in DNA: TGTGCCAGCAGCGAACGGAGCAGCTCCTACAATGAGCAGTTCTTC. Its protein product is CASSERSSSYNEQFF.

This chain uses TRBV6-1 with TRBJ2-7; TRBD1 matches at 11 bases. This CDR3 has 15 amino acids. Trimming removed 6 bases from V and 4 bases from J; junction bases left unmatched: 8. Germline V gives CDR1 MNHNS, CDR2 SASEGT. This chain's CDR3 is CASRHTGTGGYEQYF. The CDR3, as DNA: TGTGCCAGCAGACACACCGGGACAGGGGGTTACGAGCAGTACTTC.

This chain connects TRBV7-2 to TRBJ1-1; perhaps TRBD1 as D (6 bases). Germline CDR1 reads SGHTA; CDR2 reads FQGNSA. The CDR3 has 13 amino acids. Deletions cut 6 bases from V and 4 bases from J, with 12 bases between. This chain's CDR3 is CASRYTGSTEAFF. Here the CDR3 DNA reads TGTGCCAGCAGATATACAGGGAGCACTGAAGCTTTCTTT.

The rearrangement links TRBV3-1 (or the pseudogene TRBV3-2) to TRBJ1-4; the D is unclear. The CDR3 has 15 residues. Trimming took 1 base from V and 0 from J, leaving 6 bases between them. The germline V gene encodes CDR1 LGHDT and CDR2 YNNKEL (reference sequence). The CDR3 reads CASSQGQTTNEKLFF. The CDR3 region has the DNA TGTGCCAGCAGCCAAGGTCAGACAACTAATGAAAAACTGTTTTTT.

J is TRBJ2-7 and V is TRBV18, with 9 bases fitting TRBD1. V dropped 4 bases and J dropped 5; count of bases not matched to a gene: 12. Germline CDR1 reads KGHSH; CDR2 reads LQKENI. The CDR3 runs to 16 residues. The CDR3 region is CASSQSSTGGWNEQYV. DNA of the CDR3: TGTGCCAGCTCACAATCTTCGACAGGGGGGTGGAACGAGCAGTACGTC.

The table lists this clone with a count of one. The chain uses TRBV7-9 and TRBJ2-1, with 10 bases lining up with TRBD2. The CDR3 spans 15 residues. J lost 4 bases, V lost 8 bases, and 8 bases had no gene match. In germline, CDR1 is SEHNR, CDR2 FQNEAQ (reference sequence). Written as DNA, the CDR3 is TGTGCCAGCTTACGGACTAGCGGCGCATACAATGAGCAGTTCTTC. Translated: CASLRTSGAYNEQFF.

The chain employs TRBV5-1 and TRBJ2-7, with D perhaps TRBD1 (5 bases). Germline V gives CDR1 SGHRS, CDR2 YFSETQ. Deletions cut 0 bases from V and 6 bases from J, with 16 bases between. CDR3 length: 15 residues. The DNA for the CDR3 is TGCGCCAGCAGCTTGGCCACGGCAGGGCCAGGCGAGCAGTACTTC. This sequence encodes CASSLATAGPGEQYF.

This chain joins TRBV5-1 and TRBJ1-3; 9 positions match TRBD1. This CDR3 comprises 15 residues. With V trimmed by 0 bases and J by 4 bases, 2 bases remained unmatched. In germline, CDR1 is SGHRS, CDR2 YFSETQ. The CDR3 bases are TGCGCCAGCAGCTTGGGGGACAGGGCGGGAAACACCATATATTTT. Encoded protein: CASSLGDRAGNTIYF.

The chain links TRBV6-8 to TRBJ1-6; D unresolved. Germline V gene lookup returns CDR1 MNHGY and CDR2 SAAAGT. The V end was cut by 0 bases, the J end by 3 bases, with 6 bases between. There are 15 residues in the CDR3. Here the CDR3 DNA reads TGTGCCAGCAGTTACTCGACAAACTATAATTCACCCCTCCACTTT. It translates to CASSYSTNYNSPLHF.